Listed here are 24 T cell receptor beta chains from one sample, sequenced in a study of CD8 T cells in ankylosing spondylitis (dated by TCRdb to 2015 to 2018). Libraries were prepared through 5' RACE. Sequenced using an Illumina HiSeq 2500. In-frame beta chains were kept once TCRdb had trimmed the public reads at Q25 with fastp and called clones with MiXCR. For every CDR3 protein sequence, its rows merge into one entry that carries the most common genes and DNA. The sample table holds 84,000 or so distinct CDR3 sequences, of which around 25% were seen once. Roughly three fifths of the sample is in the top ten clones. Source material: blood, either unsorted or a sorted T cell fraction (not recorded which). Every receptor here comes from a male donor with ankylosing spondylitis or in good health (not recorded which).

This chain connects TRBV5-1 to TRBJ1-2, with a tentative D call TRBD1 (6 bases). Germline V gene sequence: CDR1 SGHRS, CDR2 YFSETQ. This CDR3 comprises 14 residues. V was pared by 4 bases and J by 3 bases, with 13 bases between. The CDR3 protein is CASSLSGQHYGYTF. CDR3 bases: TGCGCCAGCAGCCTGTCCGGACAGCACTATGGCTACACCTTC.

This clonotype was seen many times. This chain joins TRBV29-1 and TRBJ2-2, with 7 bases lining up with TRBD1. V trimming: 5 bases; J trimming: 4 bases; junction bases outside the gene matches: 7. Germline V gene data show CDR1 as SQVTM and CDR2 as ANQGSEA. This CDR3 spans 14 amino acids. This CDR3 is CSVKGAVSTGELFF. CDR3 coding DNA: TGCAGCGTTAAGGGGGCAGTTAGCACCGGGGAGCTGTTTTTT.

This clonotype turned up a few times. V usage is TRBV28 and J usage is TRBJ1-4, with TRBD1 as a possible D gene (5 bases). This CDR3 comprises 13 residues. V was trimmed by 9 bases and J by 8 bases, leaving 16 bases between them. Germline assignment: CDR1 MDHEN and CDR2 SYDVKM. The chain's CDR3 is CASVGAVGEKLFF. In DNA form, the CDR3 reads TGTGCCAGTGTAGGGGCCGTAGGGGAAAAACTGTTTTTT. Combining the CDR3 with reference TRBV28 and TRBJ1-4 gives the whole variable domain DVKVTQSSRYLVKRTGEKVFLECVQDMDHENMFWYRQDPGLGLRLIYFSYDVKMKEKGDIPEGYSVSREKKERFSLILESASTNQTSMYLCASVGAVGEKLFFGSGTQLSVL.

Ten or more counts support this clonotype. CDR3 bases: TGTGCCAGCAGCTCGACAGGGGGCTACGAGCAGTACTTC. It is translated as CASSSTGGYEQYF. V usage is TRBV5-6 and J usage is TRBJ2-7, with 9 nucleotides matching TRBD1. The CDR3 loop spans 13 amino acids. The V gene end was trimmed by 3 bases and the J gene end by 3 bases; junction bases not matched to a gene: 1. CDR1 and CDR2 (germline): SGHDT, YYEEEE.

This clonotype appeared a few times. DNA for the CDR3: TGTGCCAGCAGTTTCGCCAGGAGCACAGATACGCAGTATTTT. Translating gives CASSFARSTDTQYF. The chain has TRBV12-3 or TRBV12-4 and TRBJ2-3; D unresolved. CDR3 length: 14 amino acids. The germline V and J ends were trimmed by 3 bases and 0 bases, with 7 bases remaining between them.

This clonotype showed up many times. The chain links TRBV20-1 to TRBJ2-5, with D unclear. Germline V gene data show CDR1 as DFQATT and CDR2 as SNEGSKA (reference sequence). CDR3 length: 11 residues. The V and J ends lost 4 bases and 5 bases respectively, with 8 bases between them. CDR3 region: CSAIGKETQYF. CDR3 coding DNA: TGCAGTGCTATAGGGAAGGAGACCCAGTACTTC.

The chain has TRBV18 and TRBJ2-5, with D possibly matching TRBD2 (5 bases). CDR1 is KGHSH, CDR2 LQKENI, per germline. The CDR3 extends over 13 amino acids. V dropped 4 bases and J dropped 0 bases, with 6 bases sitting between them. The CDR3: CASSRRDQETQYF. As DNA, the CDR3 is TGTGCCAGCTCACGGCGGGACCAAGAGACCCAGTACTTC.

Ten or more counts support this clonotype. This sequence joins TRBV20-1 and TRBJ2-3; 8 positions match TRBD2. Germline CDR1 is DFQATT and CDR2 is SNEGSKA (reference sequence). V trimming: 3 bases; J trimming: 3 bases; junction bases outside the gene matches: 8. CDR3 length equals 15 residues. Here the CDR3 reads CSASPAGERTDTQYF. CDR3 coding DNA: TGCAGTGCTAGTCCAGCGGGAGAAAGGACAGATACGCAGTATTTT.

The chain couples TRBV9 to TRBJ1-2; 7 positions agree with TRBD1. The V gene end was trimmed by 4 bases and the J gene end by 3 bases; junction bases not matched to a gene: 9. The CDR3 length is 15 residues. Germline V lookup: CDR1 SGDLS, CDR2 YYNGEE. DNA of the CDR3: TGTGCCAGCAGCCTGTCGACAGGGAATTACTATGGCTACACCTTC. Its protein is CASSLSTGNYYGYTF.

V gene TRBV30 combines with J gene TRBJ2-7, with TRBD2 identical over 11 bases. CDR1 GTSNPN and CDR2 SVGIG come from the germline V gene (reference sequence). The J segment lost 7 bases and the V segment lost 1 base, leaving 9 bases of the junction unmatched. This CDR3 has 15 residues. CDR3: CAWSATFSGRGEQYF. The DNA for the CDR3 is TGTGCCTGGAGTGCGACCTTTAGCGGGAGGGGAGAGCAGTACTTC.

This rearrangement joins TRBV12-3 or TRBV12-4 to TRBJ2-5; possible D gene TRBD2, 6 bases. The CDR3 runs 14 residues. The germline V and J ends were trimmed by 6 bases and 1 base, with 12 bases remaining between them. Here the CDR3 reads CASRPGTLQETQYF. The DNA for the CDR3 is TGTGCCAGCAGACCAGGGACTCTCCAAGAGACCCAGTACTTC.

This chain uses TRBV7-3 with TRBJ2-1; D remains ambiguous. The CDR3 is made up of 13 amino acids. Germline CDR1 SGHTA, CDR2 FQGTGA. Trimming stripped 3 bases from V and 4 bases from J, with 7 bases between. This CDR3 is CASSFSVYNEQFF. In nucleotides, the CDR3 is TGTGCCAGCAGCTTTAGTGTATACAATGAGCAGTTCTTC.

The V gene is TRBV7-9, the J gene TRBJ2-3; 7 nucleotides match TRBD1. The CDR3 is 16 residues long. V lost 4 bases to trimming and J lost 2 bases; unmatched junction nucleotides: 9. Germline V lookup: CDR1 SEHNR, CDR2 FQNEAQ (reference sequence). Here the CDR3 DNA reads TGTGCCAGCAGCTCCTTACAGGGGACCCTCACAGATACGCAGTATTTT. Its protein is CASSSLQGTLTDTQYF.

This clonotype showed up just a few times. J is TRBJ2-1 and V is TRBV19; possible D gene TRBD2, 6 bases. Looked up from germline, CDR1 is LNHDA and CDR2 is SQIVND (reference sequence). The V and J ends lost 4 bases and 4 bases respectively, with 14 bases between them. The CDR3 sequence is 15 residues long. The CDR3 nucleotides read TGTGCCAGTAGTACTCCCCCGGGACTTTACAATGAGCAGTTCTTC. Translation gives CASSTPPGLYNEQFF.

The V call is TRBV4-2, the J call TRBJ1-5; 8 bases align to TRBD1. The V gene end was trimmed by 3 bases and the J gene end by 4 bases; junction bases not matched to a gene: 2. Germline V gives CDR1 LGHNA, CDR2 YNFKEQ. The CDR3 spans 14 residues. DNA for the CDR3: TGTGCCAGCAGCCATGGGACAGGTAATCAGCCCCAGCATTTT. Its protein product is CASSHGTGNQPQHF.

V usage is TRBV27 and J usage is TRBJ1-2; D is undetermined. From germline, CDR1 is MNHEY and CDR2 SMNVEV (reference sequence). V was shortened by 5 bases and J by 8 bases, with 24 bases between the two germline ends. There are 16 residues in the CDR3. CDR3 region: CASSPDLMKPLSGYTF. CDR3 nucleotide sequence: TGTGCCAGCAGTCCCGACTTAATGAAGCCACTAAGCGGCTACACCTTC.

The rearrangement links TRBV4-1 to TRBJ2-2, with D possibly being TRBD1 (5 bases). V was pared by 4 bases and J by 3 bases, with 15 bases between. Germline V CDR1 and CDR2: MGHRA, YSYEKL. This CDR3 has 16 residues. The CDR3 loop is CASSPKIPTDTGELFF. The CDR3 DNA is TGCGCCAGCAGCCCAAAAATTCCGACAGACACCGGGGAGCTGTTTTTT.

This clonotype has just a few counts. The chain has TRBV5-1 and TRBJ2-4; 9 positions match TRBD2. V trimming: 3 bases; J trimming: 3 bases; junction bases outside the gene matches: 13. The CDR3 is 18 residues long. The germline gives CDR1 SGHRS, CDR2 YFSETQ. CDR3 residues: CASSSRGASGMVKNIQYF. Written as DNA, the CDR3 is TGCGCCAGCAGCTCCCGAGGGGCTAGCGGGATGGTCAAAAACATTCAGTACTTC.

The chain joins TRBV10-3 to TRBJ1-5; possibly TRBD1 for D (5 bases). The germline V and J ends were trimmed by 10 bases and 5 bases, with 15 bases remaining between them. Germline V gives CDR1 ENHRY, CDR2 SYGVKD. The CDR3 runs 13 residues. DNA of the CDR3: TGTGCCACCGTGATGGGGGTGGATCAGCCCCAGCATTTT. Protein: CATVMGVDQPQHF.

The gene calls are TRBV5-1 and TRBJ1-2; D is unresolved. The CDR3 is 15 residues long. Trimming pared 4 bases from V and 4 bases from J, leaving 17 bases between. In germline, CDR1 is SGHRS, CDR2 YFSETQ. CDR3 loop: CASSASPSRLYGYTF. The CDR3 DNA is TGCGCCAGCAGCGCCTCACCCAGTCGCCTCTATGGCTACACCTTC.

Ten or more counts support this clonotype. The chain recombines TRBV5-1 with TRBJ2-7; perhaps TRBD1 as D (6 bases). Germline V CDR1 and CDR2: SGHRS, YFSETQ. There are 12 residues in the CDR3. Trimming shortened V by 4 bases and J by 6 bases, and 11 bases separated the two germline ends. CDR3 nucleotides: TGCGCCAGCAGCATCGGACAGTCCGAGCAGTACTTC. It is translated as CASSIGQSEQYF. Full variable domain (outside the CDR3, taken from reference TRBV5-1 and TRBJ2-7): KAGVTQTPRYLIKTRGQQVTLSCSPISGHRSVSWYQQTPGQGLQFLFEYFSETQRNKGNFPGRFSGRQFSNSRSEMNVSTLELGDSALYLCASSIGQSEQYFGPGTRLTVT.

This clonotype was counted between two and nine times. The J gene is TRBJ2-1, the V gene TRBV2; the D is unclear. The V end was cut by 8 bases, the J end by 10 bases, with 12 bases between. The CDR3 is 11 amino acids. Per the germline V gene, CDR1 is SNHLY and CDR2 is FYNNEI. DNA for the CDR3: TGTGCCAGCCGCAAGACCCAAGAGCAGTTCTTC. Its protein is CASRKTQEQFF.

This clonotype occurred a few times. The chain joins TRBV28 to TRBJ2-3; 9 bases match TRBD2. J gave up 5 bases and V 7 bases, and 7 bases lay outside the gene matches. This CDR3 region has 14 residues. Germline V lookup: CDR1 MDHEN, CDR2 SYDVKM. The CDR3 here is CASIGGGAIDTQYF. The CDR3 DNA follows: TGTGCCAGCATAGGCGGGGGGGCTATAGATACGCAGTATTTT.

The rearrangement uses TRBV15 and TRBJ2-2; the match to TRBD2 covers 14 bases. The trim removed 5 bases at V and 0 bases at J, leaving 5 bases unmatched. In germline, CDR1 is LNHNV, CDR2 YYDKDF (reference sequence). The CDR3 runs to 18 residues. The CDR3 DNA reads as TGTGCCACCAGCTCCCGGACTAGCGGGGGGACGAACACCGGGGAGCTGTTTTTT. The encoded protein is CATSSRTSGGTNTGELFF.